The sample holds many counts of the clone carrying this TCR beta chain. The antigen remains unidentified. The sample comes from a study of human T cells and chemical hapten exposure. Study at large: On approximately 2 cm by approximately 2 cm of upper inner arm skin, sensitization was performed with 2% DPC.

Trimming took off 3 bases at V and 0 bases at J, with 4 bases between the two ends. CDR3 size: 13 residues. The germline V gene has CDR1 MNHNS and CDR2 SASEGT. Points from the study as a whole: DPC sensitization did not alter TCRs above 1 in 1000 frequency. Significantly more large CDR3 similarity clusters arose among expanded TCRs than among controls.

Time point noted: pre-sensitization, week 0. Treatment here: therapeutic diphenylcyclopropenone sensitization with weekly scalp DPC. The library labeled individual cDNA molecules by adding unique molecular identifiers to them. TCRdb re-called the RACE reads with MiXCR, one entry per CDR3 protein. The sample shows 300,000 to 450,000 distinct CDR3 sequences, 4.5% to 5.5% of them seen only once. The sample consisted of whole blood, taken in connection with sensitization to the hapten diphenylcyclopropenone (DPC). The rearrangement uses TRBV6-1 and TRBJ2-3; D is undetermined. The origin of this receptor is a woman aged 18-30 years with alopecia areata. Some clones in this sample may be carry-over from other donors' samples. The CDR3 sequence is CASSDPSTDTQYF. CDR3 nucleotides: TGTGCCAGCAGTGATCCTAGCACAGATACGCAGTATTTT.